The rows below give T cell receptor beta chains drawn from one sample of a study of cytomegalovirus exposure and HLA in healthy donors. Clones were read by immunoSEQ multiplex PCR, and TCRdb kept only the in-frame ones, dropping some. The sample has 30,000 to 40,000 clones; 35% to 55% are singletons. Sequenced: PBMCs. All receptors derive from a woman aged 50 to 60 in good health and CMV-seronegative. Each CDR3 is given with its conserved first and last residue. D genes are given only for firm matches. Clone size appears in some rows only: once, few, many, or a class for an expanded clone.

CDR3aa: CASSFPGLAGNEQFF; CDR3nt: TGTGCCAGCAGTTTTCCGGGACTAGCGGGGAATGAGCAGTTCTTC; abundance: NA; v_gene: TRBV2; d_gene: TRBD2; j_gene: TRBJ2-1
CDR3aa: CASTRTGGGQPQHF; CDR3nt: TGTGCCAGCACCAGGACAGGGGGCGGTCAGCCCCAGCATTTT; abundance: NA; v_gene: TRBV6-5; d_gene: TRBD1; j_gene: TRBJ1-5
CDR3aa: CASSEGRGRSNQPQHF; CDR3nt: TGTGCCAGCAGTGAAGGCAGGGGCCGAAGCAATCAGCCCCAGCATTTT; abundance: few; v_gene: TRBV6-1; d_gene: NA; j_gene: TRBJ1-5
CDR3aa: CASRPGLAVYQETQYF; CDR3nt: TGTGCCAGCAGACCCGGACTAGCGGTTTACCAAGAGACCCAGTACTTC; abundance: NA; v_gene: TRBV28; d_gene: TRBD2; j_gene: TRBJ2-5
CDR3aa: CASSRRGQAYEQYF; CDR3nt: TGTGCCAGCAGCCGGAGGGGGCAAGCCTACGAGCAGTACTTC; abundance: few; v_gene: TRBV7-2; d_gene: NA; j_gene: TRBJ2-7
CDR3aa: CSVQYKTRKTSGRRGYTGELFF; CDR3nt: TGCAGCGTACAATACAAAACCCGAAAGACTAGCGGGAGACGGGGATACACCGGGGAGCTGTTTTTT; abundance: NA; v_gene: TRBV29-1; d_gene: TRBD2; j_gene: TRBJ2-2
CDR3aa: CASSLRAPYEQYF; CDR3nt: TGTGCCAGCAGTTTGAGGGCTCCCTACGAGCAGTACTTC; abundance: NA; v_gene: TRBV27; d_gene: NA; j_gene: TRBJ2-7
CDR3aa: CASSLSFEGAEAFF; CDR3nt: TGTGCCAGCAGCTTAAGTTTTGAGGGGGCTGAAGCTTTCTTT; abundance: NA; v_gene: TRBV7-9; d_gene: NA; j_gene: TRBJ1-1
CDR3aa: CASRQVRDEYYEQYF; CDR3nt: TGTGCCAGCAGGCAGGTTCGCGATGAGTACTACGAGCAGTACTTC; abundance: NA; v_gene: TRBV6-1; d_gene: NA; j_gene: TRBJ2-7
CDR3aa: CASSYSEGRHYNEQFF; CDR3nt: TGTGCCAGCAGTTACTCGGAGGGGCGTCACTACAATGAGCAGTTCTTC; abundance: NA; v_gene: TRBV6-5; d_gene: NA; j_gene: TRBJ2-1
CDR3aa: CASSEGLAGGTLGDEQFF; CDR3nt: TGTGCCAGCAGTGAAGGACTAGCGGGGGGCACGTTGGGAGATGAGCAGTTCTTC; abundance: once; v_gene: TRBV2; d_gene: TRBD2; j_gene: TRBJ2-1
CDR3aa: CASSLDLAGGPEQYF; CDR3nt: TGCGCCAGCAGCTTGGATCTAGCGGGGGGGCCCGAGCAGTACTTC; abundance: NA; v_gene: TRBV5-1; d_gene: TRBD2; j_gene: TRBJ2-7
CDR3aa: CASSEGPIAGELFF; CDR3nt: TGTGCCAGCAGTGAAGGGCCCATCGCCGGGGAGCTGTTTTTT; abundance: NA; v_gene: TRBV2; d_gene: NA; j_gene: TRBJ2-2
CDR3aa: CASSSKTGGTYEQYF; CDR3nt: TGTGCCAGCAGTTCAAAGACAGGGGGGACCTACGAGCAGTACTTC; abundance: few; v_gene: TRBV28; d_gene: TRBD1; j_gene: TRBJ2-7
CDR3aa: CASSPWDISYNEQFF; CDR3nt: TGTGCCAGCAGCCCTTGGGACATTTCCTACAATGAGCAGTTCTTC; abundance: NA; v_gene: TRBV7-7; d_gene: NA; j_gene: TRBJ2-1
CDR3aa: CASSYATGYGGELFF; CDR3nt: TGTGCCAGCAGTTACGCGACAGGGTACGGCGGGGAGCTGTTTTTT; abundance: NA; v_gene: TRBV6-5; d_gene: TRBD1; j_gene: TRBJ2-2
CDR3aa: CASSLAWAGGSYEQYF; CDR3nt: TGTGCCAGCAGCTTAGCGTGGGCAGGGGGGTCCTACGAGCAGTACTTC; abundance: NA; v_gene: TRBV7-9; d_gene: NA; j_gene: TRBJ2-7
CDR3aa: CASSLGGQETQYF; CDR3nt: TGCGCCAGCAGCTTGGGCGGGCAAGAGACCCAGTACTTC; abundance: NA; v_gene: TRBV5-1; d_gene: NA; j_gene: TRBJ2-5
CDR3aa: CASSQSGGIYTEAFF; CDR3nt: TGCGCCAGCAGCCAGTCGGGGGGGATTTACACTGAAGCTTTCTTT; abundance: few; v_gene: TRBV4-1; d_gene: NA; j_gene: TRBJ1-1
CDR3aa: CASSIHPGRREREQFF; CDR3nt: TGTGCCAGCAGCATTCACCCGGGTAGGCGGGAGCGAGAGCAGTTCTTC; abundance: NA; v_gene: TRBV7-2; d_gene: TRBD2; j_gene: TRBJ2-1
CDR3aa: CASSVVAGGPYEQFF; CDR3nt: TGTGCCAGCAGTGTTGTAGCGGGAGGGCCCTATGAGCAGTTCTTC; abundance: NA; v_gene: TRBV6-1; d_gene: TRBD2; j_gene: TRBJ2-1
CDR3aa: CASSRDRDTSYEQYF; CDR3nt: TGTGCCAGCAGTCGGGACAGGGACACCTCCTACGAGCAGTACTTC; abundance: NA; v_gene: TRBV6-6; d_gene: TRBD1; j_gene: TRBJ2-7
CDR3aa: CASLAGVSTDTQYF; CDR3nt: TGTGCCAGCTTGGCGGGGGTTTCCACAGATACGCAGTATTTT; abundance: NA; v_gene: TRBV2; d_gene: TRBD2; j_gene: TRBJ2-3
CDR3aa: CASSIDGQLNTEAFF; CDR3nt: TGTGCCAGTAGTATTGACGGACAGCTGAACACTGAAGCTTTCTTT; abundance: NA; v_gene: TRBV19; d_gene: NA; j_gene: TRBJ1-1
CDR3aa: CASRVRGDYGYTF; CDR3nt: TGCGCCAGCAGGGTCAGGGGGGACTATGGCTACACCTTC; abundance: few; v_gene: TRBV5-1; d_gene: TRBD1; j_gene: TRBJ1-2
CDR3aa: CATSRSTGIGEQYF; CDR3nt: TGTGCCACCAGCAGATCGACAGGGATTGGTGAGCAGTACTTC; abundance: NA; v_gene: TRBV15; d_gene: TRBD1; j_gene: TRBJ2-7